This T cell receptor (beta chain) was obtained from a study of T cell repertoires in cytomegalovirus infection. This clonotype was detected only a few times. Antigen: not known. TCRdb passed the reads through MiXCR, listing each CDR3 protein once. Seen here are 70,000 to 85,000 distinct CDR3 sequences, around 40% observed once, and the top ten hold just over 90%. This CDR3 has 14 residues. Germline V gene data show CDR1 as SGHVS and CDR2 as FNYEAQ. With 1 base clipped from V and 3 bases from J, the junction kept 3 bases outside the gene matches. This chain joins TRBV7-6 and TRBJ2-7, with 7 bases identical to TRBD1. The sequence was obtained from a human donor in good health (CMV status not recorded). Some clones in this sample may be carry-over from other donors' samples. Specimen: CD8+ T cells from cultured PBMCs, collected from culture after CMV antigen stimulation. CDR3 loop: CASSLDRGSYEQYF. The CDR3 region has the DNA TGTGCCAGCAGCTTAGACAGGGGAAGCTACGAGCAGTACTTC.